The 5 T cell receptor beta chains below all came from one sample that was sequenced in a study of T cell responses to AZD1222 COVID-19 vaccine. The assay was immunoSEQ multiplex PCR, and TCRdb's table has in-frame clones only and misses some. The data contain around 170,000 clones, approximately 90% of them singletons. The sequenced sample was peripheral blood, obtained on day 0 of AZD1222 vaccination. The receptors originated from an adult in good health.

V usage is TRBV19 and J usage is TRBJ2-5; D is unclear. Germline V gene sequence: CDR1 LNHDA, CDR2 SQIVND (reference sequence). There are 13 residues in the CDR3. Between the trimmed V and J ends, which lost 1 base and 3 bases, there was a span of 6 bases. DNA for the CDR3: TGTGCCAGTAGTATAGGATTGAAAGAGACCCAGTACTTC. Translation gives CASSIGLKETQYF.

The rearrangement joins TRBV6-5 to TRBJ2-1, with 7 bases fitting TRBD2. After removal of 8 bases from V and 0 bases from J, the junction contained 7 bases not matched to a gene. Germline lookup yields CDR1 MNHEY and CDR2 SVGAGI. The CDR3 spans 15 residues. CDR3 nucleotides: TGTGCCAGCTTGTCAGCGGGACGCTCCTACAATGAGCAGTTCTTC. Translated: CASLSAGRSYNEQFF.

The rearrangement uses TRBV20-1 and TRBJ2-7, with 9 bases matching TRBD1. This CDR3 region has 14 residues. The germline V gene encodes CDR1 DFQATT and CDR2 SNEGSKA (reference sequence). Losses at the gene ends were 3 bases for V and 3 bases for J; bases not matched to a gene: 6. CDR3 DNA sequence: TGCAGTGCTAGTCCCTGGACAGGGGTCTACGAGCAGTACTTC. Protein: CSASPWTGVYEQYF.

The J gene is TRBJ2-2, the V gene TRBV6-5; D remains unclear. The ends were cut back, 8 bases at V and 2 bases at J, with 9 bases in the middle. This CDR3 comprises 13 residues. Germline loops: CDR1 MNHEY, CDR2 SVGAGI. This CDR3 is CASRVLNTGELFF. The CDR3 nucleotides are TGTGCCAGCCGGGTATTAAACACCGGGGAGCTGTTTTTT.

The chain recombines TRBV10-1 with TRBJ2-1, with D perhaps matching TRBD2 (5 bases). CDR3 length: 16 residues. CDR1 is WNHNN and CDR2 is SYGVQD in the germline V gene (reference sequence). With 3 bases removed from V and 7 bases from J, the gap between germline ends came to 19 bases. CDR3 nucleotide sequence: TGCGCCAGCAGTGATCGGCGGGCCAAGACGGGGAATGAGCAGTTCTTC. Translating gives CASSDRRAKTGNEQFF.